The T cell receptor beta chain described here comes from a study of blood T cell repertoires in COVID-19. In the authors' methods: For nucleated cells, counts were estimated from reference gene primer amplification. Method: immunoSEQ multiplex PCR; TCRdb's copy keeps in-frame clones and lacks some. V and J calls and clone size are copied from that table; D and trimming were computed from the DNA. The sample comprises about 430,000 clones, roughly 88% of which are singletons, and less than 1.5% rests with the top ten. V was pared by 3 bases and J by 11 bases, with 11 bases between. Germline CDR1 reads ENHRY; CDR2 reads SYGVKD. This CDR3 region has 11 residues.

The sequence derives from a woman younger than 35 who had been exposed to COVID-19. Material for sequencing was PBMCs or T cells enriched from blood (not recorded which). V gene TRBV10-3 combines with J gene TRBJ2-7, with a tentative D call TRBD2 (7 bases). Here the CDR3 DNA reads TGTGCCATCAGTGAAACAGGGAGGGAGTACTTC. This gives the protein CAISETGREYF.